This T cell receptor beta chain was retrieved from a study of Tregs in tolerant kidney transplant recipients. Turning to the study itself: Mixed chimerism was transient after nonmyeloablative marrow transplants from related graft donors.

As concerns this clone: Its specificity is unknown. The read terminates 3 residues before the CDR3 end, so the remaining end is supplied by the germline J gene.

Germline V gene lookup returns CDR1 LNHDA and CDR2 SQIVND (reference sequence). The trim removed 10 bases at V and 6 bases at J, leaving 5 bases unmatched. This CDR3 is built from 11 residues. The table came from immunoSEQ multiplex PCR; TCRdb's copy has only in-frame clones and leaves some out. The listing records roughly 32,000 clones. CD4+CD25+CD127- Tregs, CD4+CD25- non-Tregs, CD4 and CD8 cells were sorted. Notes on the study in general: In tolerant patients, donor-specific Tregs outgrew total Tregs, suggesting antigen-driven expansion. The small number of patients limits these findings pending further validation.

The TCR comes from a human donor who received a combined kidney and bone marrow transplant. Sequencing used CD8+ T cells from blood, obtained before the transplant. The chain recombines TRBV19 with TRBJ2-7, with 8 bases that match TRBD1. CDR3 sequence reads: CATSQGVEQYF. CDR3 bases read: TGTGCCACTTCACAGGGGGTCGAG.